This T cell receptor beta chain is drawn from a study of OX40 agonist ivuxolimab in advanced cancers. Study-wide context: Patients were given ivuxolimab, an antibody that agonizes OX40 (CD134). Patient treatment consisted of intravenous ivuxolimab administration every 2 weeks at 0.01 to 10 mg/kg.

Using immunoSEQ multiplex PCR, the repertoire was profiled, and TCRdb retains in-frame clones only, with some absent. The sample lists 50,000 to 65,000 clones, 92% occurring once. The sequence derives from an adult with an advanced solid tumor such as melanoma, head and neck, liver or kidney cancer. The sample was CD4+ or CD8+ T cells sorted from blood, taken in a trial of the OX40 agonist ivuxolimab.

The CDR3 is CASRTGASYEQYF. The CDR3 bases are TGTGCCAGCAGAACAGGGGCCTCCTACGAGCAGTACTTC. The chain has TRBV28 and TRBJ2-7; 7 nucleotides match TRBD1. CDR1 is MDHEN, CDR2 SYDVKM, per germline. The CDR3 contains 13 residues. V dropped 6 bases and J dropped 0; count of bases not matched to a gene: 2. The full variable domain, completed using reference TRBV28 and TRBJ2-7, is DVKVTQSSRYLVKRTGEKVFLECVQDMDHENMFWYRQDPGLGLRLIYFSYDVKMKEKGDIPEGYSVSREKKERFSLILESASTNQTSMYLCASRTGASYEQYFGPGTRLTVT.